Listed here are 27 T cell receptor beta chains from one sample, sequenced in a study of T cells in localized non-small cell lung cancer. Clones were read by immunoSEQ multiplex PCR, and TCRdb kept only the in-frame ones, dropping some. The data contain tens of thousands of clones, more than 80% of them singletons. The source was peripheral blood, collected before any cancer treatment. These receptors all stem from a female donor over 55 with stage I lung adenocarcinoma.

CDR3 nucleotide sequence: TGTGCCAGCAGACCACAGGGGAGCTCTGGAAACACCATATATTTT. Its protein is CASRPQGSSGNTIYF. The genes are TRBV28 and TRBJ1-3, with 7 bases aligning to TRBD1. Germline V CDR1 and CDR2: MDHEN, SYDVKM. The CDR3 extends over 15 amino acids. The V gene end was trimmed by 6 bases and the J gene end by 0 bases; junction bases not matched to a gene: 5. The whole variable domain, filled in from reference TRBV28 and TRBJ1-3, reads DVKVTQSSRYLVKRTGEKVFLECVQDMDHENMFWYRQDPGLGLRLIYFSYDVKMKEKGDIPEGYSVSREKKERFSLILESASTNQTSMYLCASRPQGSSGNTIYFGEGSWLTVV.

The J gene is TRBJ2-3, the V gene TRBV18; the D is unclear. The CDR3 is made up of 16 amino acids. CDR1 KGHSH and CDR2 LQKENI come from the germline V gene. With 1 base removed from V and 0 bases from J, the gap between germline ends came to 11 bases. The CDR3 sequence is CASSPLQPSSTDTQYF. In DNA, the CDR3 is TGTGCCAGCTCACCACTTCAACCTAGTAGCACAGATACGCAGTATTTT.

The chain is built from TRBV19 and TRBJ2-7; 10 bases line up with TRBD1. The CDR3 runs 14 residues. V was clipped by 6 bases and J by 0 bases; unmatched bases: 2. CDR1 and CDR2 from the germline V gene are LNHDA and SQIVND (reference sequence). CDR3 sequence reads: CASRDRGDSYEQYF. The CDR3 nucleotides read TGTGCCAGTAGGGACAGGGGGGACTCCTACGAGCAGTACTTC.

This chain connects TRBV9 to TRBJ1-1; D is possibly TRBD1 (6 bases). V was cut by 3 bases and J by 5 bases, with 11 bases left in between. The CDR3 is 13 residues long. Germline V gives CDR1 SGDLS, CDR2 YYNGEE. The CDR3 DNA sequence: TGTGCCAGCAGCGCACATGGACAGACTGAAGCTTTCTTT. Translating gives CASSAHGQTEAFF.

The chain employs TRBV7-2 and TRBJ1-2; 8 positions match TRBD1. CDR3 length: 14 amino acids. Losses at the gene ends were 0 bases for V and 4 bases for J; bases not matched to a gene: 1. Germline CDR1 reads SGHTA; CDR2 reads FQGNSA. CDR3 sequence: CASSLAQGGYGYTF. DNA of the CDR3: TGTGCCAGCAGCTTAGCACAGGGGGGCTATGGCTACACCTTC.

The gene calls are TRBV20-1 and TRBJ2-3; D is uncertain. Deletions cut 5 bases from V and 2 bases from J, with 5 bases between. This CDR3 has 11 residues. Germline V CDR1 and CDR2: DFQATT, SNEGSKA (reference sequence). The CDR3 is CSAETTDTQYF. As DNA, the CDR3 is TGCAGTGCTGAAACCACAGATACGCAGTATTTT.

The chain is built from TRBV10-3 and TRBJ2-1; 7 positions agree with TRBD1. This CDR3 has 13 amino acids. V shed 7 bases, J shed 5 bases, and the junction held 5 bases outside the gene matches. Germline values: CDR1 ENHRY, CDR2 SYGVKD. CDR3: CAITGQVNNEQFF. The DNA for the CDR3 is TGTGCCATCACCGGACAGGTAAACAATGAGCAGTTCTTC.

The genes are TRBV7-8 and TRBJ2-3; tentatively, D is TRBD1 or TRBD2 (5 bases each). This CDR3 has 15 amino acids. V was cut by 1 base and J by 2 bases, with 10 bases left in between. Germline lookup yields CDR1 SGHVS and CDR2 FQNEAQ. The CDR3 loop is CASSLVSGTTDTQYF. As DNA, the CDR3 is TGTGCCAGCAGCTTAGTGTCGGGGACCACAGATACGCAGTATTTT.

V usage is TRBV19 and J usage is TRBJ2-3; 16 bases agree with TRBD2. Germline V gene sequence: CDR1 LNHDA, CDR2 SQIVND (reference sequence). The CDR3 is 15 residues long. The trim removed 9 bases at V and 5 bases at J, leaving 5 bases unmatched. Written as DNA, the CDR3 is TGTGCCAGCGGGACTAGCGGGGGGGCGGGAGATACGCAGTATTTT. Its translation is CASGTSGGAGDTQYF.

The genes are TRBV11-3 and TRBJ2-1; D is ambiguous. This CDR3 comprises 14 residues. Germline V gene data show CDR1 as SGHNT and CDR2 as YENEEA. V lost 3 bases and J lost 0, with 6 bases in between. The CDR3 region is CASSFLSSYNEQFF. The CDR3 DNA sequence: TGTGCCAGCAGCTTTCTGAGCTCCTACAATGAGCAGTTCTTC.

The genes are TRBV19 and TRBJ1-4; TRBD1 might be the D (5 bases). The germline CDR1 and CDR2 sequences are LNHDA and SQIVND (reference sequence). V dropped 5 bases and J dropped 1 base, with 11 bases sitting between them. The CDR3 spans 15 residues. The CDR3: CASSSQGVTNEKLFF. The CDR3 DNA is TGTGCCAGTAGTTCCCAGGGTGTAACTAATGAAAAACTGTTTTTT.

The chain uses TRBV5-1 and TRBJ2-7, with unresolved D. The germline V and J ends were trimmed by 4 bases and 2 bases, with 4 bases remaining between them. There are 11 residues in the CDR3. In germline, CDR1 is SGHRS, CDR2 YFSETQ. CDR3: CASSTTYEQYF. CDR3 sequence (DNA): TGCGCCAGCAGCACCACCTACGAGCAGTACTTC. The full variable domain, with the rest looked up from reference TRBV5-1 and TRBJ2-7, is KAGVTQTPRYLIKTRGQQVTLSCSPISGHRSVSWYQQTPGQGLQFLFEYFSETQRNKGNFPGRFSGRQFSNSRSEMNVSTLELGDSALYLCASSTTYEQYFGPGTRLTVT.

CDR3 amino acids: CASRETLSSSYEQYV. The DNA of the CDR3 is TGTGCCAGCAGAGAGACCCTCTCTAGCTCCTACGAGCAGTACGTC. The chain recombines TRBV6-1 with TRBJ2-7, with no clear D. V lost 6 bases and J 0 bases, leaving 15 bases between the germline ends. This CDR3 spans 15 amino acids. The germline CDR1 and CDR2 sequences are MNHNS and SASEGT.

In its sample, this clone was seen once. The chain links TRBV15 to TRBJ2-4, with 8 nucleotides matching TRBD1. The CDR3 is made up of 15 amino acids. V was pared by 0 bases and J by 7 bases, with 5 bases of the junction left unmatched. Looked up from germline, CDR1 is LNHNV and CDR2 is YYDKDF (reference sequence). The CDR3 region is CATSRDRDRTNIQYF. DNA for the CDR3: TGTGCCACCAGCAGAGATCGGGACAGGACGAACATTCAGTACTTC.

This CDR3 is CASSGSYISTGELFF. The CDR3 bases are TGCGCCAGCAGCGGGTCCTATATCAGCACCGGGGAGCTGTTTTTT. The chain couples TRBV5-1 to TRBJ2-2; no clear D gene. Germline assignment: CDR1 SGHRS and CDR2 YFSETQ. V dropped 4 bases and J dropped 4 bases, with 14 bases sitting between them. The CDR3 has 15 residues.

The chain's CDR3 is CAISDPSNYGYTF. The CDR3 bases are TGTGCCATCAGTGACCCCTCTAACTATGGCTACACCTTC. The chain couples TRBV10-3 to TRBJ1-2; unclear D gene. From germline, CDR1 is ENHRY and CDR2 SYGVKD. V lost 3 bases to trimming and J lost 0 bases, with 5 bases between them. The CDR3 is 13 residues long.

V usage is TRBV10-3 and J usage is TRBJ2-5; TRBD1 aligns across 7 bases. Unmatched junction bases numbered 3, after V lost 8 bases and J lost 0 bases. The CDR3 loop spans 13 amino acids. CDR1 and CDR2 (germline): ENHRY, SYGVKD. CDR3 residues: CAISTGYQETQYF. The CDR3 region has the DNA TGTGCCATCTCGACAGGGTACCAAGAGACCCAGTACTTC.

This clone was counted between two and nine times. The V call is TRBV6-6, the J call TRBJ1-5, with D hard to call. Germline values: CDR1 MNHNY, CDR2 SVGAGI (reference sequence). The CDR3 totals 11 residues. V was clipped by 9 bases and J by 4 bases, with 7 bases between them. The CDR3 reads CARGGNQPQHF. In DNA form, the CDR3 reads TGTGCCAGAGGAGGGAATCAGCCCCAGCATTTT.

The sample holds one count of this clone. The DNA of the CDR3 is TGTGCCAGCAGCTTAGTCCGGCGGGACACCATATATTTT. Translation gives CASSLVRRDTIYF. The genes are TRBV11-2 and TRBJ1-3, with D uncertain. The CDR3 covers 13 residues. Per germline, CDR1 SGHAT and CDR2 FQNNGV. V was trimmed by 1 base and J by 8 bases, leaving 9 bases between them.

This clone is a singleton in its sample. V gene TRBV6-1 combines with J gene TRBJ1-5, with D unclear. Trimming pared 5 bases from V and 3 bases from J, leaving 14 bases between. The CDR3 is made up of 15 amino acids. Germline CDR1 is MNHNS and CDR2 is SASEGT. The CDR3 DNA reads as TGTGCCAGCAGTCCGAGTGGGAGGCCCAATCAGCCCCAGCATTTT. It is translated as CASSPSGRPNQPQHF.

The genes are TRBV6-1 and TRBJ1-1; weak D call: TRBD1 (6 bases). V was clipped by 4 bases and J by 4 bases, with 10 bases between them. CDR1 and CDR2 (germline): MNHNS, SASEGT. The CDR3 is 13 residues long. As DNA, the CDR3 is TGTGCCAGCAGTGGGACAGATATCACTGAAGCTTTCTTT. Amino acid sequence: CASSGTDITEAFF.

The CDR3 DNA follows: TGTGCCAGCAGCTTGGACACAGGGGGAACTAATTCACCCCTCCACTTT. Residues: CASSLDTGGTNSPLHF. The chain employs TRBV5-6 and TRBJ1-6; 8 bases map to TRBD1. Looked up from germline, CDR1 is SGHDT and CDR2 is YYEEEE. There are 16 residues in the CDR3. V shed 0 bases and J 6 bases; nucleotides not matched to a gene: 5.

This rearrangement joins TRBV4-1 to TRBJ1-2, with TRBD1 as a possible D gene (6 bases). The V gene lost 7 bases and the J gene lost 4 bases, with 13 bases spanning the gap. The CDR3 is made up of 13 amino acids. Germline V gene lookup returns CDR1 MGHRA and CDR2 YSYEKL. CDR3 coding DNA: TGCGCCAGCAACCTGAGGGGGGGCTATGGCTACACCTTC. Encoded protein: CASNLRGGYGYTF.

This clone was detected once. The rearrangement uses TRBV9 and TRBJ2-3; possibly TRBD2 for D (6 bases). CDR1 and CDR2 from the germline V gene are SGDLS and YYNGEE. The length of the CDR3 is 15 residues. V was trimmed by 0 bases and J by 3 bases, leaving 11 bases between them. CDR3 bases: TGTGCCAGCAGCGTAGACGTCGGGAGAACAGATACGCAGTATTTT. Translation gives CASSVDVGRTDTQYF.

The CDR3 DNA reads as TGCGCCAGCAGCTGGAGGGGTCAAGGGGATGAGCAGTTCTTC. Its translation: CASSWRGQGDEQFF. The chain joins TRBV5-1 to TRBJ2-1; a possible D gene is TRBD2 (6 bases). V gave up 3 bases and J gave up 8 bases, with 15 bases separating them. The CDR3 has 14 residues. Per the germline V gene, CDR1 is SGHRS and CDR2 is YFSETQ.

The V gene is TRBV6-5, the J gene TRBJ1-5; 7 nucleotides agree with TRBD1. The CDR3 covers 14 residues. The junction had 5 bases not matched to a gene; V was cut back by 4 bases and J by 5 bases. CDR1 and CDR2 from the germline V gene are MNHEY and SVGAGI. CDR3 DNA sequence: TGTGCCAGCAGTTTAGGACAGGCGGATCAGCCCCAGCATTTT. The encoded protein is CASSLGQADQPQHF.

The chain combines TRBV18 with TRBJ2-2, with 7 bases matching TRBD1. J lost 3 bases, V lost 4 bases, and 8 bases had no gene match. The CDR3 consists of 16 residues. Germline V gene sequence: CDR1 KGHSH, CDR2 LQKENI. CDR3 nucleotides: TGTGCCAGCTCACTCGGACAGGTCGGTGACACCGGGGAGCTGTTTTTT. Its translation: CASSLGQVGDTGELFF.